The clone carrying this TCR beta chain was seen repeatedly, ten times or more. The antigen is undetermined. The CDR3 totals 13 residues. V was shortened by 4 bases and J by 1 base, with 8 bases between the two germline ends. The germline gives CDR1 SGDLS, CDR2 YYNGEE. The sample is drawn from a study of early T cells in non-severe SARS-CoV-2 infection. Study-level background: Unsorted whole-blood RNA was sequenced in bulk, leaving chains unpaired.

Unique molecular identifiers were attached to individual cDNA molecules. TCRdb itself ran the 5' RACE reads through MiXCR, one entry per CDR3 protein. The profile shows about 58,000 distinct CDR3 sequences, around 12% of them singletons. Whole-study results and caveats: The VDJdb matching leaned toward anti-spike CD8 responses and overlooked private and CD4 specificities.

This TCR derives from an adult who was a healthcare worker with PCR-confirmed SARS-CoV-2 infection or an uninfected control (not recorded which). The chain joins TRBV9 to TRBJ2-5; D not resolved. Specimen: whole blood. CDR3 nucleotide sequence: TGTGCCAGCAGCCGAGCCCCCCAAGAGACCCAGTACTTC. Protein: CASSRAPQETQYF.